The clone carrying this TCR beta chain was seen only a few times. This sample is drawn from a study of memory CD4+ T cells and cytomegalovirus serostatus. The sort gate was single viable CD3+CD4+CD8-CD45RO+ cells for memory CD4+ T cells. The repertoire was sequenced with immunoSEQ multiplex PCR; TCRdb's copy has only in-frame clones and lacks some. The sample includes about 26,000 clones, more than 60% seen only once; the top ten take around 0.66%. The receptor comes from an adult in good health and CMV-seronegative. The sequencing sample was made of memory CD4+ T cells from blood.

The CDR3 spells CASSLGFLFAEAFF. CDR3 in DNA: TGTGCCAGCAGCTTAGGGTTTCTATTCGCTGAAGCTTTCTTT. The chain links TRBV13 to TRBJ1-1; D unresolved. The V gene lost 0 bases and the J gene lost 6 bases, with 11 bases spanning the gap. The CDR3 loop spans 14 amino acids. CDR1 PRHDT and CDR2 FYEKMQ come from the germline V gene (reference sequence).